The 31 T cell receptor beta chains reported below all come from one sample, sequenced in a study of blood T cell repertoires in COVID-19. Clones were read by immunoSEQ multiplex PCR, and TCRdb kept only the in-frame ones, dropping some. Of 250,000 to 350,000 clones in the sample, 85% were seen once. Source material: PBMCs or T cells enriched from blood (not recorded which). Receptors were obtained from a woman aged 45 to 65 who had recovered from COVID-19.

The chain uses TRBV20-1 and TRBJ1-1; D not certain. The CDR3 covers 16 residues. V lost 3 bases, J lost 5 bases, and 22 bases lay in between. CDR1 is DFQATT, CDR2 SNEGSKA, per germline (reference sequence). The CDR3 here is CSASVIGGSPGTEAFF. CDR3 in DNA: TGCAGTGCTAGTGTCATAGGTGGTTCCCCGGGAACTGAAGCTTTCTTT.

The chain uses TRBV7-8 and TRBJ1-5; D not certain. Germline V gene lookup returns CDR1 SGHVS and CDR2 FQNEAQ. This CDR3 comprises 12 residues. The V gene lost 2 bases and the J gene lost 4 bases, with 3 bases spanning the gap. The CDR3 is CASSLPNQPQHF. CDR3 DNA sequence: TGTGCCAGCAGCTTACCAAATCAGCCCCAGCATTTT.

The chain has TRBV6-5 and TRBJ1-1; 7 nucleotides match TRBD1. CDR3 length equals 15 residues. Trimming removed 6 bases from V and 3 bases from J; junction bases left unmatched: 10. Germline V CDR1 and CDR2: MNHEY, SVGAGI. CDR3 in DNA: TGTGCCAGCAGGAGGCAAGACAGGGCTTACACTGAAGCTTTCTTT. Translating it yields CASRRQDRAYTEAFF.

Of note for this clone: The same CDR3 can be traced to other DNA sequences in this sample. This chain joins TRBV30 and TRBJ1-5, with D hard to call. This CDR3 contains 13 residues. V lost 0 bases and J lost 4, with 7 bases in between. Germline CDR1 reads GTSNPN; CDR2 reads SVGIG (reference sequence). CDR3 residues: CAWSVGSNQPQHF. The CDR3 DNA sequence: TGTGCCTGGAGTGTGGGGAGTAATCAGCCCCAGCATTTT.

The chain uses TRBV21-1 and TRBJ2-2; TRBD2 was called by the table and not checked on the DNA. TRBV21-1 is shown as a pseudogene. The CDR3 runs to 18 residues. CDR3 sequence: CASRRQAGPPINTGELFF. The DNA for the CDR3 is TGTGCCAGCCGAAGGCAAGCGGGGCCACCGATTAACACCGGGGAGCTGTTTTTT.

V is TRBV10-2 and J is TRBJ1-6; D is undetermined. The CDR3 consists of 13 residues. Trimming took off 6 bases at V and 8 bases at J, with 11 bases between the two ends. Germline CDR1 reads WSHSY; CDR2 reads SAAADI. As DNA, the CDR3 is TGCGCCAGCAGCCCGGTTACCTATTCACCCCTCCACTTT. Residues: CASSPVTYSPLHF.

The gene calls are TRBV6-5 and TRBJ2-2, with TRBD1 matching 11 bases. This CDR3 has 15 residues. CDR1 MNHEY and CDR2 SVGAGI come from the germline V gene. J was trimmed by 3 bases and V by 6 bases; bases with no gene match: 3. The CDR3 protein is CASSGTGGDTGELFF. The CDR3 DNA reads TGTGCCAGCAGCGGGACAGGGGGGGACACCGGGGAGCTGTTTTTT.

This clone was recorded only once. The DNA for the CDR3 is TGTGCCTGGAAAACCGGGACAGGGGGTTTTTATTATGTTGGACGGGGCGAGCAGTACTTC. Translation gives CAWKTGTGGFYYVGRGEQYF. The chain has TRBV30 and TRBJ2-7, with 11 bases matching TRBD1. The length of the CDR3 is 20 residues. Germline lookup yields CDR1 GTSNPN and CDR2 SVGIG (reference sequence). V was clipped by 4 bases and J by 6 bases; unmatched bases: 26. The full variable domain, with the rest looked up from reference TRBV30 and TRBJ2-7, is SQTIHQWPATLVQPVGSPLSLECTVEGTSNPNLYWYRQAAGRGLQLLFYSVGIGQISSEVPQNLSASRPQDRQFILSSKKLLLSDSGFYLCAWKTGTGGFYYVGRGEQYFGPGTRLTVT.

V and J are TRBV21-1 and TRBJ1-1. TRBV21-1 is given as a pseudogene. The CDR3 is 13 amino acids. CDR3 bases: TGTGCCAGCAGTAGAGGGGGGGTCACTGAAGCTTTCTTT. This translates into CASSRGGVTEAFF.

V and J are TRBV30 and TRBJ1-2, with TRBD1 identical over 7 bases. This CDR3 contains 15 residues. The germline gives CDR1 GTSNPN, CDR2 SVGIG (reference sequence). Trimming removed 3 bases from V and 4 bases from J; junction bases left unmatched: 11. Here the CDR3 DNA reads TGTGCCTGGAGCGCATTGACAGGGAAGGGCTATGGCTACACCTTC. This encodes CAWSALTGKGYGYTF.

The V call is TRBV5-1, the J call TRBJ1-4; no firm D call. This CDR3 region has 14 residues. Germline-derived CDR1 and CDR2 are SGHRS and YFSETQ. V was clipped by 1 base and J by 0 bases, with 4 bases between them. CDR3 sequence (DNA): TGCGCCAGCAGCTTGTCAACAACTAATGAAAAACTGTTTTTT. It yields the protein CASSLSTTNEKLFF.

This clone was counted a few times. This chain uses TRBV5-8 with TRBJ1-2; D ambiguous. The V gene's germline CDR1 is SGHTS and CDR2 YDEGEE. This CDR3 is built from 14 residues. V lost 4 bases and J 1 base, leaving 11 bases between the germline ends. Here the CDR3 reads CASSAPPLNYGYTF. CDR3 DNA: TGTGCCAGCAGCGCGCCGCCGCTTAACTATGGCTACACCTTC.

This chain uses TRBV28 with TRBJ2-7, with 9 bases fitting TRBD1. The germline V gene encodes CDR1 MDHEN and CDR2 SYDVKM. Germline trimming cut 5 bases from V and 6 bases from J; bases unmatched to any gene: 11. The CDR3 spans 15 residues. CDR3 nucleotide sequence: TGTGCCAGCAGTCCGACAGGGGGAGGCGGTGGCGAGCAGTACTTC. Protein: CASSPTGGGGGEQYF.

This sequence joins TRBV10-2 and TRBJ1-1; 8 bases agree with TRBD1. CDR1 is WSHSY, CDR2 SAAADI, per germline. The junction had 10 bases not matched to a gene; V was cut back by 9 bases and J by 1 base. The CDR3 extends over 15 amino acids. The CDR3 region is CASLDREWGNTEAFF. The DNA for the CDR3 is TGCGCCAGTCTGGACAGGGAGTGGGGGAACACTGAAGCTTTCTTT.

CDR3: CASSRGGGTDTQYF. The CDR3 nucleotides are TGTGCCAGCAGTCGGGGAGGAGGCACAGATACGCAGTATTTT. The chain combines TRBV6-5 with TRBJ2-3, with D maybe TRBD2 (6 bases). The CDR3 covers 14 residues. Deletions cut 5 bases from V and 1 base from J, with 10 bases between. Germline CDR1 reads MNHEY; CDR2 reads SVGAGI.

Here the CDR3 reads CASSSPRSGTGETEAFF. The CDR3 DNA follows: TGTGCCAGCAGTTCTCCAAGATCCGGGACAGGGGAAACTGAAGCTTTCTTT. V usage is TRBV28 and J usage is TRBJ1-1; TRBD1 matches 10 bases. This CDR3 is 17 amino acids long. The junction had 13 bases not matched to a gene; V was cut back by 4 bases and J by 5 bases. CDR1 is MDHEN and CDR2 is SYDVKM in the germline V gene.

The rearrangement links TRBV30 to TRBJ1-5; D perhaps matches TRBD1 (5 bases). The CDR3 has 14 residues. V was cut by 1 base and J by 4 bases, with 11 bases left in between. The germline gives CDR1 GTSNPN, CDR2 SVGIG (reference sequence). The CDR3 region has the DNA TGTGCCTGGAGTGACGGACATTCTAATCAGCCCCAGCATTTT. Encoded protein: CAWSDGHSNQPQHF.

This chain uses TRBV7-3 with TRBJ2-6, with TRBD1 matching over 9 bases. This CDR3 comprises 17 residues. Germline lookup yields CDR1 SGHTA and CDR2 FQGTGA. V shed 4 bases and J 2 bases; nucleotides not matched to a gene: 6. CDR3 region: CASSSRGQGTGANVLTF. The DNA for the CDR3 is TGTGCCAGCAGCTCAAGGGGACAGGGAACTGGGGCCAACGTCCTGACTTTC.

This clone was counted a few times. The V gene is TRBV29-1, the J gene TRBJ2-7; 7 bases are shared with TRBD1. Germline V CDR1 and CDR2: SQVTM, ANQGSEA. The CDR3 is made up of 12 amino acids. V lost 3 bases to trimming and J lost 11 bases; unmatched junction nucleotides: 10. The CDR3 nucleotides read TGCAGCGTTGAGAGGGGGCAGGGGGATAAGTACTTC. It translates to CSVERGQGDKYF.

This chain links TRBV10-1 with TRBJ1-1; no clear D. The CDR3 sequence is 13 residues long. The V end was cut by 0 bases, the J end by 1 base, with 3 bases between. CDR1 WNHNN and CDR2 SYGVQD come from the germline V gene (reference sequence). The CDR3 coding sequence is TGCGCCAGCAGTGAGTCCGGGAACACTGAAGCTTTCTTT. It encodes CASSESGNTEAFF.

The chain couples TRBV5-5 to TRBJ1-5; D gene uncertain. This CDR3 comprises 17 residues. Germline V gene sequence: CDR1 SGHKS, CDR2 YYEKEE (reference sequence). Trimming stripped 3 bases from V and 0 bases from J, with 16 bases between. The CDR3 DNA sequence: TGTGCCAGCAGCTCTTTCCCCACCAGGATTAGCAATCAGCCCCAGCATTTT. Encoded protein: CASSSFPTRISNQPQHF.

The rearrangement joins TRBV6-1 to TRBJ1-4; TRBD1 aligns across 7 bases. Germline lookup yields CDR1 MNHNS and CDR2 SASEGT. The CDR3 is made up of 15 amino acids. J lost 11 bases, V lost 3 bases, and 12 bases had no gene match. The chain's CDR3 is CASSDTTGVGEKLFF. The CDR3 DNA follows: TGTGCCAGCAGTGACACAACAGGGGTAGGGGAGAAACTGTTTTTT.

The rearrangement joins TRBV7-2 to TRBJ1-5; D unresolved. The CDR3 sequence is 15 residues long. Per germline, CDR1 SGHTA and CDR2 FQGNSA. The V gene lost 2 bases and the J gene lost 5 bases, with 13 bases spanning the gap. The CDR3 DNA is TGTGCCAGCAGCTTACACCGGGGTTCGGATCAGCCCCAGCATTTT. Translation: CASSLHRGSDQPQHF.

The chain links TRBV11-2 to TRBJ1-2; possible D gene TRBD1, 6 bases. The germline CDR1 and CDR2 sequences are SGHAT and FQNNGV. CDR3 size: 13 residues. Trimming took off 3 bases at V and 7 bases at J, with 12 bases between the two ends. As DNA, the CDR3 is TGTGCCAGCAGCTTGGGCAGGGGTTTTGGCTACACCTTC. Translating gives CASSLGRGFGYTF.

The rearrangement uses TRBV4-2 and TRBJ2-2; TRBD1 matches 8 bases. Trimming took 1 base from V and 5 from J; bases not matched to a gene: 6. Germline V gene data show CDR1 as LGHNA and CDR2 as YNFKEQ. The CDR3 is 16 amino acids. The DNA of the CDR3 is TGTGCCAGCAGCCAAGTAGGGCAGGGGGCGACCGGGGAGCTGTTTTTT. This codes for CASSQVGQGATGELFF.

V and J are TRBV5-1 and TRBJ1-6; 7 bases align to TRBD1. This CDR3 is 15 amino acids long. Germline V gene sequence: CDR1 SGHRS, CDR2 YFSETQ. Germline trimming cut 0 bases from V and 7 bases from J; bases unmatched to any gene: 4. CDR3 region: CASSLGGQLNSPLHF. The CDR3 bases are TGCGCCAGCAGCTTGGGGGGACAGTTGAATTCACCCCTCCACTTT.

This clone has just a few counts. This chain connects TRBV3-1 (or the pseudogene TRBV3-2) to TRBJ1-6; 7 nucleotides agree with TRBD1. With 4 bases clipped from V and 6 bases from J, the junction kept 6 bases outside the gene matches. The CDR3 length is 15 residues. Germline V lookup: CDR1 LGHDT, CDR2 YNNKEL (reference sequence). This chain's CDR3 is CASSLGQDGNSPLHF. The CDR3 DNA follows: TGTGCCAGCAGCCTAGGACAGGACGGTAATTCACCCCTCCACTTT.

The V call is TRBV12-3 or TRBV12-4, the J call TRBJ1-1, with D hard to call. The CDR3 consists of 13 residues. Trimming removed 5 bases from V and 1 base from J, with 8 bases in between. The CDR3 loop is CASSPPRNTEAFF. CDR3 nucleotides: TGTGCCAGCAGTCCACCGAGGAACACTGAAGCTTTCTTT.

The chain links TRBV19 to TRBJ1-3; D might be TRBD1 (6 bases). Trimming left V 3 bases short and J 4 bases short, with 13 bases between. Germline lookup yields CDR1 LNHDA and CDR2 SQIVND (reference sequence). This CDR3 contains 15 residues. This chain's CDR3 is CASSIRGQSGNTIYF. Written as DNA, the CDR3 is TGTGCCAGTAGTATTAGGGGACAATCCGGAAACACCATATATTTT. Full variable domain (outside the CDR3, taken from reference TRBV19 and TRBJ1-3): DGGITQSPKYLFRKEGQNVTLSCEQNLNHDAMYWYRQDPGQGLRLIYYSQIVNDFQKGDIAEGYSVSREKKESFPLTVTSAQKNPTAFYLCASSIRGQSGNTIYFGEGSWLTVV.

This clone was observed a handful of times. This chain connects TRBV19 to TRBJ2-3; TRBD1 might be the D (6 bases). CDR1 is LNHDA and CDR2 is SQIVND in the germline V gene (reference sequence). The V end was cut by 7 bases, the J end by 2 bases, with 13 bases between. This CDR3 spans 14 amino acids. As DNA, the CDR3 is TGTGCCAGTAACGACAGGCAATTCACAGATACGCAGTATTTT. This gives the protein CASNDRQFTDTQYF.

DNA of the CDR3: TGTGCCAGCAGCCGAACCGGGACAGGGGCCTACGAGCAGTACTTC. Encoded protein: CASSRTGTGAYEQYF. This chain joins TRBV6-2 or TRBV6-3 and TRBJ2-7; TRBD1 matches at 10 bases. Per germline, CDR1 MNHEY and CDR2 SVGEGT. Trimming cost V 6 bases and J 2 bases; bases outside gene matches: 7. CDR3 length equals 15 residues.